The clone carrying this TCR beta chain occurred a few times. Germline V gene lookup returns CDR1 MNHNS and CDR2 SASEGT. The CDR3 contains 15 residues. TCRdb re-called the PCR reads through MiXCR, storing one row per CDR3 protein. Altogether about 5,300 distinct CDR3 sequences are present, approximately 59% being singletons, with the ten largest covering 23%. The sample originates from a study of CD4 and CD8 cells across lung adenocarcinoma regions. Samples came from patients with localized non-small cell lung adenocarcinoma. The chain employs TRBV6-1 and TRBJ2-5; D gene uncertain. The J call is in doubt because the DNA end fits TRBJ2-7 better. What was sequenced was CD4+ T cells from the center of a lung tumor. The receptor was isolated from a female donor with lung adenocarcinoma. The CD4 and CD8 labels of this study may be unreliable. In nucleotides, the CDR3 is TGTGCCAGCAGTGAAATAATACAAAGCTCCTACGAGCAGTACTTC. Translating it yields CASSEIIQSSYEQYF.